This is a list of T cell receptor beta chains from one sample in a study of cytomegalovirus exposure and HLA in healthy donors. Using immunoSEQ multiplex PCR, the repertoire was profiled, and TCRdb retains in-frame clones only, with some absent. This sample yields approximately 150,000 clones, of which 76% are seen a single time; over 3% belongs to the top ten. What was sequenced was PBMCs. These receptors originate from a male donor in good health and CMV-seronegative. Both conserved end residues are part of each CDR3. A D gene is named only where the DNA matches it firmly. Not all rows give a size; the values are once, few, many and, for expanded clones, a class.

>TRBV6-5|NA|TRBJ1-1|NA
CASSYWGRALNTEAFF
TGTGCCAGCAGTTACTGGGGGAGGGCCCTGAACACTGAAGCTTTCTTT
>TRBV27|NA|TRBJ1-1|NA
CASGRGTEAFF
TGTGCCAGCGGCAGGGGCACTGAAGCTTTCTTT
>TRBV19|NA|TRBJ1-2|NA
CASSIPSTGYYGYTF
TGTGCCAGTAGTATTCCCTCTACAGGGTACTATGGCTACACCTTC
>TRBV7-9|NA|TRBJ1-6|NA
CASSRDRNYADSPLHF
TGTGCCAGCAGTCGCGACAGGAACTATGCGGATTCACCCCTCCACTTT
>TRBV30|once|TRBJ2-1|TRBD2
CAWGQAGFNEQFF
TGTGCCTGGGGACAAGCGGGGTTCAATGAGCAGTTCTTC
>TRBV6-5|NA|TRBJ2-4|NA
CASSRRIGDIQYF
TGTGCCAGCAGCCGTCGCATAGGGGACATTCAGTACTTC
>TRBV28|once|TRBJ1-6|TRBD1
CAIDRGGSPLHF
TGTGCCATCGACAGGGGCGGTTCACCCCTCCACTTT
>TRBV28|few|TRBJ1-1|TRBD1
CASSYSTGDTEAFF
TGTGCCAGCAGTTACTCAACAGGGGACACTGAAGCTTTCTTT
>TRBV19|NA|TRBJ1-2|NA
CASSITDLYGYTF
TGTGCCAGTAGTATAACAGATTTATATGGCTACACCTTC
>TRBV7-8|NA|TRBJ2-5|NA
CASSDRETQYF
TGTGCCAGCAGCGACAGGGAGACCCAGTACTTC
>TRBV28|NA|TRBJ2-7|TRBD2
CASSTRLAGLIIFSQEQYF
TGTGCCAGCAGTACCAGACTAGCGGGCCTCATCATATTCTCCCAAGAGCAGTACTTC
>TRBV15|NA|TRBJ2-7|TRBD1
CATSGGQRTGYNEQYF
TGTGCCACCAGCGGGGGACAGAGGACAGGGTACAACGAGCAGTACTTC
>TRBV27|NA|TRBJ2-3|NA
CASRRPSTDTQYF
TGTGCCAGCAGGCGCCCTAGCACAGATACGCAGTATTTT
>TRBV6-6|NA|TRBJ2-7|TRBD1
CASSQTGHSSYEQYF
TGTGCCAGCAGTCAGACAGGGCACAGCTCCTACGAGCAGTACTTC
>TRBV4-1|NA|TRBJ2-3|NA
CASSPTPGTPRQYF
TGCGCCAGCAGCCCTACCCCCGGGACACCTCGTCAGTATTTT
>TRBV28|once|TRBJ2-7|TRBD1
CASSRGGGINYEQYF
TGTGCCAGCAGCAGAGGGGGCGGAATCAACTACGAGCAGTACTTC
>TRBV6-4|NA|TRBJ2-7|TRBD1
CASSPGTGGLTRYF
TGTGCCAGCAGCCCGGGGACAGGGGGCTTAACACGGTACTTC
>TRBV28|NA|TRBJ2-1|NA
CASSLPIGGGRNEQFF
TGTGCCAGCAGTTTACCCATCGGGGGAGGTCGGAATGAGCAGTTCTTC
>TRBV9|NA|TRBJ2-1|TRBD2
CASSVSGGLYNEQFF
TGTGCCAGCAGCGTAAGCGGGGGCCTTTACAATGAGCAGTTCTTC
>TRBV5-1|NA|TRBJ1-1|NA
CASSLVRGENTEAFF
TGCGCCAGCAGCTTGGTTCGGGGTGAGAACACTGAAGCTTTCTTT
>TRBV5-8|NA|TRBJ1-5|NA
CASSLRGFSNQPQHF
TGTGCCAGCAGCTTGAGAGGGTTTAGCAATCAGCCCCAGCATTTT
>TRBV7-6|NA|TRBJ2-7|TRBD1
CASSLEGTGTSYEQYF
TGTGCCAGCAGCTTAGAAGGGACAGGGACAAGCTACGAGCAGTACTTC
>TRBV28|NA|TRBJ1-4|TRBD1
CASTYDRVGEKLFF
TGTGCCAGCACCTACGACAGGGTGGGTGAAAAACTGTTTTTT
>TRBV5-1|NA|TRBJ2-5|NA
CASSPDSRGQETQYF
TGCGCCAGCAGCCCGGACTCTCGGGGGCAAGAGACCCAGTACTTC
>TRBV19|NA|TRBJ2-7|NA
CASSPSNTGAYEQYF
TGTGCCAGTAGCCCCTCCAACACGGGAGCCTACGAGCAGTACTTC
>TRBV27|few|TRBJ1-2|TRBD1
CASGQGKLFYGYTF
TGTGCCAGCGGACAGGGCAAGCTTTTCTATGGCTACACCTTC
>TRBV19|NA|TRBJ2-3|NA
CASRAFGDNTGGADTQYF
TGTGCCAGTAGGGCCTTTGGGGACAACACTGGGGGGGCAGATACGCAGTATTTT
>TRBV7-6|NA|TRBJ1-2|NA
CASSPYLGQALSYTF
TGTGCCAGCAGCCCCTACCTTGGTCAGGCCCTCAGCTACACCTTC
>TRBV7-6|NA|TRBJ2-7|NA
CASSLSRDYEQYF
TGTGCCAGCAGCTTAAGCCGAGACTACGAGCAGTACTTC
>TRBV18|NA|TRBJ1-1|TRBD1
CASSPQGANTEAFF
TGTGCCAGCTCACCTCAGGGGGCAAACACTGAAGCTTTCTTT
>TRBV19|NA|TRBJ2-7|NA
CASSSPGYYEQYF
TGTGCCAGTAGTAGCCCAGGGTACTACGAGCAGTACTTC
>TRBV7-9|NA|TRBJ1-5|NA
CASSLTGTNQPQHF
TGTGCCAGCAGCCTCACAGGGACCAATCAGCCCCAGCATTTT
>TRBV5-6|NA|TRBJ2-7|TRBD1
CASSPGTGFLYEQYF
TGTGCCAGCAGCCCCGGGACAGGGTTCCTCTACGAGCAGTACTTC
>TRBV7-9|NA|TRBJ2-1|NA
CASSFRSGEQFF
TGTGCCAGCAGCTTTCGAAGCGGTGAGCAGTTCTTC
>TRBV4-3|NA|TRBJ2-7|TRBD1
CASSLGDSLGYEQYF
TGCGCCAGCAGCCTTGGGGACAGCTTGGGGTACGAGCAGTACTTC
>TRBV28|few|TRBJ2-4|TRBD2
CASSLPGLAGVVVKNIQYF
TGTGCCAGCAGCTTACCGGGACTAGCGGGAGTAGTTGTCAAAAACATTCAGTACTTC
>TRBV6-5|NA|TRBJ1-1|NA
CASSYREGGTEAFF
TGTGCCAGCAGTTATAGGGAAGGGGGCACTGAAGCTTTCTTT
>TRBV5-1|NA|TRBJ1-1|TRBD1
CASSFGGTGGGNTEAFF
TGCGCCAGCAGCTTCGGGGGGACAGGGGGCGGGAACACTGAAGCTTTCTTT